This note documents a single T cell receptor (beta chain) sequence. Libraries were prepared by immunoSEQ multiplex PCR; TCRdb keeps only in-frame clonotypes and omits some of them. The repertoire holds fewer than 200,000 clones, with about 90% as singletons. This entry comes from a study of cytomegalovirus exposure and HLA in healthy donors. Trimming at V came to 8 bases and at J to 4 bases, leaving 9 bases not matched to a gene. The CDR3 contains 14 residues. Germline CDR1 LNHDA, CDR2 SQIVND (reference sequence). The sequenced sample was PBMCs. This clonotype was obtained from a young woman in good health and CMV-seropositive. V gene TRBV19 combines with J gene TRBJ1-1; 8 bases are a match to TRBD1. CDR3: CASALQGAGTEAFF. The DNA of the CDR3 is TGTGCCAGTGCCTTGCAGGGGGCAGGCACTGAAGCTTTCTTT.